This paragraph covers one TCR beta chain sequence. Its specificity is unknown. The CDR3 length is 13 residues. V was pared by 5 bases and J by 7 bases, with 9 bases between. Looked up from germline, CDR1 is SGHVS and CDR2 is FQNEAQ. Diagnostic decisions used clinical symptoms, serum thyroxine and TRAb, thyroid ultrasound and orbital computed tomography. The sample originates from a study of T cells in Graves' hyperthyroidism and ophthalmopathy. Study conclusions and caveats: In validation, the model predicted ophthalmopathy. These predictions came a median about 6 months before onset.

Researchers took RNA transcripts and amplified the TCR beta CDR3 regions from them. First-round RT-PCR of the TCR CDR3 relied on the HTBI primer set. TCRdb fed the multiplex PCR reads into MiXCR, producing one record per CDR3 protein. The sample carries 450,000 to 700,000 distinct CDR3 sequences, approximately 44% recorded once. The material sequenced was peripheral blood or thyroid tissue (not recorded which). The chain is built from TRBV7-8 and TRBJ1-6; maybe TRBD1 (5 bases). This TCR was sampled from an adult woman with Graves' disease, either hyperthyroidism or ophthalmopathy (not recorded which). In nucleotides, the CDR3 is TGTGCCAGCAGCCCGGGGGTCAATTCACCCCTCCACTTT. It specifies CASSPGVNSPLHF. The whole variable domain, filled in from reference TRBV7-8 and TRBJ1-6, reads GAGVSQSPRYKVAKRGQDVALRCDPISGHVSLFWYQQALGQGPEFLTYFQNEAQLDKSGLPSDRFFAERPEGSVSTLKIQRTQQEDSAVYLCASSPGVNSPLHFGNGTRLTVT.